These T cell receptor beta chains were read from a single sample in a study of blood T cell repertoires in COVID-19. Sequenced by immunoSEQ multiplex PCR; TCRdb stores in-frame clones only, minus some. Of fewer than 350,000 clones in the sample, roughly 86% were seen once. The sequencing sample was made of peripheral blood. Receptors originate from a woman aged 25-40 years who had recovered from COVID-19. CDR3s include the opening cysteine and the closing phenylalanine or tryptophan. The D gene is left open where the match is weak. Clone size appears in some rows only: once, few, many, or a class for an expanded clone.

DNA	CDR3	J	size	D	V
TGTGCCAGCAGTTTCGGGACAGCCACAGATACGCAGTATTTT	CASSFGTATDTQYF	TRBJ2-3	NA	TRBD1	TRBV6-5
TGTGCCAGCAGCCAGAGAGTCCCGCCGCTAGGGGGGACCCAGTACTTC	CASSQRVPPLGGTQYF	TRBJ2-5	NA	NA	TRBV4-2
TGTGCCAGCTCACCCGCCCCGGGACAGGAACTCTATGGCTACACCTTC	CASSPAPGQELYGYTF	TRBJ1-2	once	TRBD1	TRBV18
TGTGCCAGCAGTTATGCCCTGGAGGGGGATACGCAGTATTTT	CASSYALEGDTQYF	TRBJ2-3	NA	NA	TRBV6-5
TGTGCCACCCAAGATCGGGTCACCGGGGAGCTGTTTTTT	CATQDRVTGELFF	TRBJ2-2	NA	NA	TRBV24-1
TGTGCCAGCAGCTTAGGATGGACTAGCGCCTACAATGAGCAGTTCTTC	CASSLGWTSAYNEQFF	TRBJ2-1	NA	TRBD2	TRBV11-2
TGCGCCAGCAGCTTGTTGGGGGGACAGGGTAATGAAAAACTGTTTTTT	CASSLLGGQGNEKLFF	TRBJ1-4	NA	TRBD1	TRBV5-1
TGTGCCAGCAGCGGCCCAGGGGATGGGGGCTATGGCTACACCTTC	CASSGPGDGGYGYTF	TRBJ1-2	NA	NA	TRBV5-4
TGTGCCAGCAGCTTGGACCCGGGCAGGGAACAGCCCCAGCATTTT	CASSLDPGREQPQHF	TRBJ1-5	NA	NA	TRBV7-2
TGCGCCAGCAGCCCGCGGGGGGGATTAAACACAGATACGCAGTATTTT	CASSPRGGLNTDTQYF	TRBJ2-3	NA	TRBD2	TRBV5-1
TGTGCCAGCAGCCGTACAGGGGCAGATGGCTACACCTTC	CASSRTGADGYTF	TRBJ1-2	NA	TRBD1	TRBV7-2
TGTGCCAGCAGCCCGGCTCACAGGAATTCACCCCTCCACTTT	CASSPAHRNSPLHF	TRBJ1-6	NA	NA	TRBV3-1/TRBV3-2
TGTGCCAGTATATCTGAGGTTGGACACTTGAACACTGAAGCTTTCTTT	CASISEVGHLNTEAFF	TRBJ1-1	NA	NA	TRBV19
TGTGCCAGCGGAAGACAGGGGGAGGCCAAAAACATTCAGTACTTC	CASGRQGEAKNIQYF	TRBJ2-4	NA	TRBD1	TRBV5-4
TGTGCCAGCAGCGAGGCGGGAGTAAATTACAATGAGCAGTTCTTC	CASSEAGVNYNEQFF	TRBJ2-1	NA	TRBD2	TRBV9
TGTGCCAGCCTTAGAAGTACAGCCCCAGAGACCCAGTACTTC	CASLRSTAPETQYF	TRBJ2-5	once	NA	TRBV3-1/TRBV3-2
TGTGCCAGCAGCTTAGGACAACGGAACACTGAAGCTTTCTTT	CASSLGQRNTEAFF	TRBJ1-1	NA	NA	TRBV11-2